Below are 8 T cell receptor beta chains sequenced from a single sample in a study of tumor and adjacent non-tumor tissue in lung cancer (dated by TCRdb to 2017 to 2018). The method was multiplex PCR. Sequenced on an Illumina HiSeq 2500. Following protocols modified from ARM-PCR, the researchers constructed TCRbeta libraries through three rounds of nested PCR with primers (Table S4). Through fastp at Q25 and MiXCR, TCRdb rebuilt clones from the public reads, retaining in-frame beta chains. Rows are unified per CDR3 protein, each entry keeping the most common DNA and genes. The sample records 75,000 to 95,000 distinct CDR3 sequences, roughly 66% of which are singletons. The ten largest clones capture about a sixth of the sample. Bulk unsorted tissue served as the source for RNA extraction, and RNA quality was assessed using a NanoDrop ND-1000 and an Agilent 2100. Sequenced input: lung tumor tissue. Receptors originate from a man aged 55 to 70 with non-small cell lung cancer.

This rearrangement joins TRBV11-3 to TRBJ1-6; possibly TRBD1 for D (5 bases). V was shortened by 7 bases and J by 15 bases, with 22 bases between the two germline ends. Germline CDR1 SGHNT, CDR2 YENEEA. This CDR3 is built from 14 residues. The CDR3 spells CASNLQGYNLHLHF. CDR3 in DNA: TGTGCCAGCAACCTCCAGGGCTATAATTTACACCTCCACTTT.

A note on this clonotype: This sequence may be a read error, since a much larger clone differs from it by one base. No conserved phenylalanine or tryptophan ends this CDR3, so it is likely a read error. CDR3 coding DNA: TGTGCCAACAGTTGGAGCCACAATGAGCAGTTCTCC. Its translation: CANSWSHNEQFS. This chain uses TRBV12-3 or TRBV12-4 with TRBJ2-1; D uncertain. This CDR3 is built from 12 residues.

Comment on this clonotype: Lacking the conserved final phenylalanine or tryptophan, this CDR3 likely reflects a read error. The genes are TRBV11-2 and TRBJ2-5; tentative D call: TRBD2 (6 bases). Germline values: CDR1 SGHAT, CDR2 FQNNGV. Trimming shortened V by 1 base and J by 9 bases, and 15 bases separated the two germline ends. CDR3 length equals 14 residues. CDR3 sequence reads: CASSLAGRWEAQYL. CDR3 DNA: TGTGCCAGCAGCTTAGCGGGGAGGTGGGAGGCCCAGTACCTC.

This chain uses TRBV10-3 with TRBJ1-5; D not resolved. The ends were cut back, 1 base at V and 7 bases at J, with 8 bases in the middle. The CDR3 has 13 amino acids. Germline CDR1 ENHRY, CDR2 SYGVKD. Here the CDR3 reads CAISEFDGQPQHF. Written as DNA, the CDR3 is TGTGCCATCAGTGAGTTTGACGGACAGCCCCAGCATTTT.

This clonotype came up many times. CDR3 loop: CASSFGQGTDTQYF. The CDR3 nucleotides read TGTGCCAGCAGCTTTGGACAGGGCACAGATACGCAGTATTTT. The genes are TRBV5-6 and TRBJ2-3; 7 nucleotides line up with TRBD1. CDR1 and CDR2 from the germline V gene are SGHDT and YYEEEE. This CDR3 has 14 amino acids. V lost 2 bases to trimming and J lost 1 base; unmatched junction nucleotides: 1. Full variable domain (remainder filled in from reference TRBV5-6 and TRBJ2-3): DAGVTQSPTHLIKTRGQQVTLRCSPKSGHDTVSWYQQALGQGPQFIFQYYEEEERQRGNFPDRFSGHQFPNYSSELNVNALLLGDSALYLCASSFGQGTDTQYFGPGTRLTVL.

V usage is TRBV11-2 and J usage is TRBJ1-5; a possible D gene is TRBD1 (5 bases). Germline V lookup: CDR1 SGHAT, CDR2 FQNNGV. The CDR3 contains 15 residues. Trimming shortened V by 5 bases and J by 5 bases, and 16 bases separated the two germline ends. Here the CDR3 reads CASSGGTGGDQPQHF. The CDR3 DNA reads TGTGCCAGCAGCGGTGGGACGGGGGGAGATCAGCCCCAGCATTTT.

Points on this clonotype: Just one base apart from a much larger clone, this may be a read error. This rearrangement joins TRBV20-1 to TRBJ2-1; 7 bases match TRBD2. CDR3 length: 15 amino acids. Trimming at V came to 5 bases and at J to 9 bases, leaving 16 bases not matched to a gene. CDR1 and CDR2 (germline): DFQATT, SNEGSKA (reference sequence). DNA for the CDR3: TGCAGTGCTGGGCCCCCGGTAGCGGGTAACAGTGAGCAGTTCTTC. This translates into CSAGPPVAGNSEQFF.

The J gene is TRBJ1-5, the V gene TRBV6-1; 8 nucleotides line up with TRBD1. CDR1 and CDR2 (germline): MNHNS, SASEGT. This CDR3 contains 13 residues. As DNA, the CDR3 is TGTGTCTGCCAAACAGGGGGAGGTCAGCCCCAGCATTTT. Its protein product is CVCQTGGGQPQHF.